This T cell receptor (beta chain) was retrieved from a study of cytomegalovirus exposure and HLA in healthy donors. Study-wide results and limits: A later analysis linked a missense variant in DCLRE1C to the trimming of TCR beta V and J genes. Based on reports, TCR beta sequences accurately predicted HLA-A and HLA-B alleles for most subjects.

PCR primers comprised 60 Vbeta and 13 Jbeta primers. Original processing methods: Per a later analysis, the number of unique TCR beta chains was roughly 83 million, of which roughly 11 million were shared. The table came from immunoSEQ multiplex PCR; TCRdb's copy has only in-frame clones and leaves some out. V and J calls and clone size are those listed in that table; D and trimming were worked out from the DNA. The table shows roughly 56,000 clones, with about 81% occurring only once. Between the trimmed V and J ends, which lost 1 base and 11 bases, there was a span of 8 bases. The CDR3 length is 11 residues. Germline CDR1 is MNHEY and CDR2 is SVGAGI. Worth noting for this clone: Its matching antigen is unknown.

The sequence derives from a boy between 10 and 17 years old in good health and CMV-seropositive. V gene TRBV6-5 combines with J gene TRBJ1-1, with D possibly TRBD1 on 6 matching bases. The specimen was PBMCs. The CDR3 nucleotides read TGTGCCAGCAGTTACTGGGGGCGGGCTTTCTTT. Translating gives CASSYWGRAFF.